A single sample gave rise to the 29 T cell receptor beta chains below, sequenced in a study of a mutant IDH1 vaccine in newly diagnosed glioma. Sample time point: baseline, week 1 (first vaccination visit). Treatment defined: pre-vaccination baseline after standard-of-care therapy. Assay: immunoSEQ multiplex PCR; the TCRdb copy retains only in-frame clones and omits some. The table records about 98,000 clones, 70% to 90% of them present only once. Sequencing was performed on PBMCs, taken from a glioma patient treated with radiotherapy, temozolomide or both. Source of these receptors: a woman in her 50s with glioma.

This sequence joins TRBV28 and TRBJ2-7, with D perhaps matching TRBD2 (5 bases). Germline V gene data show CDR1 as MDHEN and CDR2 as SYDVKM. V dropped 5 bases and J dropped 7 bases, with 21 bases sitting between them. The CDR3 is made up of 15 amino acids. The CDR3 DNA reads TGTGCCAGCAGTCTTCCCGCGACGGGGTCTGGGGAGCAGTACTTC. This codes for CASSLPATGSGEQYF.

The chain employs TRBV7-3 and TRBJ2-1, with D perhaps TRBD2 (7 bases). V lost 4 bases, J lost 4 bases, and 14 bases lay in between. Germline V gives CDR1 SGHTA, CDR2 FQGTGA. CDR3 length equals 15 residues. The CDR3: CASSSTGREYNEQFF. The CDR3 nucleotides read TGTGCCAGCAGCTCTACAGGGAGGGAATACAATGAGCAGTTCTTC.

The chain carries TRBV28 and TRBJ1-2, with 11 bases aligning to TRBD1. J was trimmed by 4 bases and V by 5 bases; bases with no gene match: 6. CDR3 length: 15 amino acids. CDR1 is MDHEN and CDR2 is SYDVKM in the germline V gene. In DNA, the CDR3 is TGTGCCAGCAGTCCAAGGACAGGGGGCATCTATGGCTACACCTTC. Translated, it gives CASSPRTGGIYGYTF.

This chain joins TRBV7-3 and TRBJ1-1, with 9 bases that match TRBD1. The trim removed 5 bases at V and 4 bases at J, leaving 5 bases unmatched. Looked up from germline, CDR1 is SGHTA and CDR2 is FQGTGA. The CDR3 covers 14 residues. The DNA for the CDR3 is TGTGCCAGCAGCCAAATGACAGGGGGCACTGAAGCTTTCTTT. This codes for CASSQMTGGTEAFF.

This chain links TRBV7-9 with TRBJ1-3; D remains ambiguous. Trimming cost V 1 base and J 0 bases, with 10 bases left between them. The germline CDR1 and CDR2 sequences are SEHNR and FQNEAQ (reference sequence). The CDR3 consists of 16 residues. The CDR3, as DNA: TGTGCCAGCAGCTTAGGCAGCCTAAACTCTGGAAACACCATATATTTT. Translation: CASSLGSLNSGNTIYF.

This clone was observed a handful of times. The chain employs TRBV5-1 and TRBJ2-1, with 9 bases aligning to TRBD2. The germline V gene encodes CDR1 SGHRS and CDR2 YFSETQ. The CDR3 loop spans 16 amino acids. J was trimmed by 4 bases and V by 3 bases; bases with no gene match: 8. DNA for the CDR3: TGCGCCAGCAGCTCAAGAGGGACTAGCTTTTACAATGAGCAGTTCTTC. This translates into CASSSRGTSFYNEQFF.

This clone was counted once. The V call is TRBV7-9, the J call TRBJ2-7, with D perhaps TRBD2 (6 bases). V was trimmed by 4 bases and J by 2 bases, leaving 15 bases between them. The CDR3 loop spans 15 amino acids. Germline V gene lookup returns CDR1 SEHNR and CDR2 FQNEAQ (reference sequence). CDR3 sequence (DNA): TGTGCCAGCAGCTCTCAGGGAGGTAGGGCCTACGAGCAGTACTTC. Its translation: CASSSQGGRAYEQYF.

The chain uses TRBV19 and TRBJ2-5, with 10 bases identical to TRBD1. This CDR3 region has 14 residues. V trimming: 4 bases; J trimming: 3 bases; junction bases outside the gene matches: 2. Germline V lookup: CDR1 LNHDA, CDR2 SQIVND (reference sequence). The DNA of the CDR3 is TGTGCCAGTAGTACCGGACAGGGGGAAGAGACCCAGTACTTC. This encodes CASSTGQGEETQYF.

The CDR3 DNA reads as TGCGCCAGCAGCTCCCCAGGGCCGGACTCACCCCTCCACTTT. This sequence encodes CASSSPGPDSPLHF. V and J are TRBV10-2 and TRBJ1-6; TRBD1 is a possible D gene (5 bases). CDR1 is WSHSY and CDR2 is SAAADI in the germline V gene. Trimming shortened V by 6 bases and J by 10 bases, and 16 bases separated the two germline ends. CDR3 size: 14 residues.

This chain uses TRBV6-4 with TRBJ1-2; 10 bases map to TRBD1. The CDR3 consists of 14 residues. Trimming at V came to 5 bases and at J to 5 bases, leaving 5 bases not matched to a gene. Germline CDR1 and CDR2: MRHNA and SNTAGT. The CDR3, as DNA: TGTGCCAGCAGTCGGACAGGGGGGAATTATGGCTACACCTTC. Translated: CASSRTGGNYGYTF.

The J gene is TRBJ2-7, the V gene TRBV28, with a weak D call TRBD1 (6 bases). The germline CDR1 and CDR2 sequences are MDHEN and SYDVKM. CDR3 size: 15 residues. V was cut by 6 bases and J by 0 bases, with 15 bases left in between. The CDR3 reads CASRPPDSFSYEQYF. In nucleotides, the CDR3 is TGTGCCAGCAGGCCCCCGGACAGTTTCTCCTACGAGCAGTACTTC.

This chain uses TRBV7-9 with TRBJ1-4; weak D call: TRBD1 (5 bases). CDR1 and CDR2 (germline): SEHNR, FQNEAQ (reference sequence). The CDR3 contains 15 residues. Trimming left V 5 bases short and J 7 bases short, with 17 bases between. The CDR3 loop is CASSHRAGDGEKLFF. The CDR3 DNA reads TGTGCCAGCAGCCACCGAGCCGGGGACGGTGAAAAACTGTTTTTT.

The chain carries TRBV6-4 and TRBJ1-5, with D hard to call. Germline loops: CDR1 MRHNA, CDR2 SNTAGT. The CDR3 is made up of 14 amino acids. V was pared by 2 bases and J by 1 base, with 6 bases between. The CDR3 DNA reads TGTGCCAGCAGTGACCCAGGAAGCAATCAGCCCCAGCATTTT. Protein product: CASSDPGSNQPQHF.

The chain recombines TRBV10-3 with TRBJ1-2, with 8 bases aligning to TRBD1. Trimming removed 3 bases from V and 7 bases from J; junction bases left unmatched: 4. Per germline, CDR1 ENHRY and CDR2 SYGVKD. This CDR3 has 13 residues. The CDR3 loop reads CAISDQGASGYTF. The DNA for the CDR3 is TGTGCCATCAGTGATCAGGGGGCGAGTGGCTACACCTTC.

The V gene is TRBV5-6, the J gene TRBJ2-7, with D perhaps TRBD1 or TRBD2 (5 bases each). Trimming pared 3 bases from V and 3 bases from J, leaving 16 bases between. The CDR3 contains 15 residues. Germline CDR1 is SGHDT and CDR2 is YYEEEE. CDR3: CASSSDPGRNYEQYF. CDR3 bases: TGTGCCAGCAGCTCTGACCCGGGACGGAACTACGAGCAGTACTTC.

The chain uses TRBV10-3 and TRBJ2-3, with unresolved D. The CDR3 loop spans 14 amino acids. V lost 4 bases to trimming and J lost 3 bases, with 11 bases between them. Germline loops: CDR1 ENHRY, CDR2 SYGVKD. The DNA for the CDR3 is TGTGCCATCAGTGGGACGTTGGGTACAGATACGCAGTATTTT. Its protein product is CAISGTLGTDTQYF.

The chain uses TRBV10-1 and TRBJ1-1; no definite D call. Germline values: CDR1 WNHNN, CDR2 SYGVQD (reference sequence). The ends were cut back, 3 bases at V and 2 bases at J, with 4 bases in the middle. The CDR3 is 12 residues long. The CDR3 DNA sequence: TGCGCCAGCAGTGACCCCAACACTGAAGCTTTCTTT. Its translation is CASSDPNTEAFF.

The rearrangement joins TRBV7-9 to TRBJ2-7; D is ambiguous. Trimming pared 3 bases from V and 5 bases from J, leaving 8 bases between. CDR1 and CDR2 (germline): SEHNR, FQNEAQ (reference sequence). The CDR3 totals 12 residues. The CDR3 DNA follows: TGTGCCAGCAGCTTCCAGAGCAACGAGCAGTACTTC. Its translation is CASSFQSNEQYF.

The rearrangement uses TRBV14 and TRBJ2-1, with D hard to call. The CDR3 length is 12 residues. The ends were cut back, 2 bases at V and 4 bases at J, with 3 bases in the middle. CDR1 is SGHDN, CDR2 FVKESK, per germline. The CDR3 is CASSQTYNEQFF. The CDR3 DNA follows: TGTGCCAGCAGCCAAACTTACAATGAGCAGTTCTTC.

CDR3 nucleotides: TGTGCTAGTGGTGCGGACAGTGGGGAGCTGTTTTTT. This codes for CASGADSGELFF. The rearrangement joins TRBV12-5 to TRBJ2-2; D might be TRBD1 (6 bases). Per germline, CDR1 LGHNT and CDR2 FRNRAP. V was shortened by 5 bases and J by 8 bases, with 9 bases between the two germline ends. The CDR3 loop spans 12 amino acids.

J is TRBJ2-7 and V is TRBV13; 14 bases are a match to TRBD2. V shed 4 bases, J shed 4 bases, and the junction held 15 bases outside the gene matches. CDR3 length equals 19 residues. Germline V gene data show CDR1 as PRHDT and CDR2 as FYEKMQ (reference sequence). This CDR3 is CASSSSGLAGESPLYEQYF. In DNA, the CDR3 is TGTGCCAGCAGCTCCTCGGGACTAGCGGGAGAATCGCCTTTGTACGAGCAGTACTTC.

V and J are TRBV7-9 and TRBJ1-2, with 7 bases matching TRBD1. The germline gives CDR1 SEHNR, CDR2 FQNEAQ (reference sequence). The ends lost 2 bases at V and 3 bases at J; junction bases unmatched: 12. The length of the CDR3 is 17 residues. The CDR3 DNA follows: TGTGCCAGCAGCTTATTCTTCCATCGACAGGGCGACTATGGCTACACCTTC. This gives the protein CASSLFFHRQGDYGYTF. The whole variable domain, remainder taken from reference TRBV7-9 and TRBJ1-2, is DTGVSQNPRHKITKRGQNVTFRCDPISEHNRLYWYRQTLGQGPEFLTYFQNEAQLEKSRLLSDRFSAERPKGSFSTLEIQRTEQGDSAMYLCASSLFFHRQGDYGYTFGSGTRLTVV.

This chain connects TRBV6-5 to TRBJ2-2; D remains unclear. The CDR3 is made up of 15 amino acids. V was shortened by 0 bases and J by 5 bases, with 10 bases between the two germline ends. The germline gives CDR1 MNHEY, CDR2 SVGAGI. The DNA of the CDR3 is TGTGCCAGCAGTTACTCGTCGATGGTGACCGGGGAGCTGTTTTTT. Protein: CASSYSSMVTGELFF.

This clone came up once. The chain joins TRBV19 to TRBJ2-2; D remains ambiguous. CDR1 and CDR2 (germline): LNHDA, SQIVND (reference sequence). This CDR3 spans 13 amino acids. The V gene lost 5 bases and the J gene lost 6 bases, with 10 bases spanning the gap. CDR3: CASSGVRAGELFF. DNA for the CDR3: TGTGCCAGTAGTGGCGTTAGGGCCGGGGAGCTGTTTTTT.

The V and J genes are TRBV7-8 and TRBJ2-1, with D perhaps being TRBD1 or TRBD2 (5 bases each). The germline V and J ends were trimmed by 4 bases and 15 bases, with 13 bases remaining between them. CDR1 is SGHVS, CDR2 FQNEAQ, per germline. The CDR3 totals 11 residues. The CDR3 nucleotides read TGTGCCAGCAGCTCGGGGCCCAACGTGTTCTTC. It is translated as CASSSGPNVFF. Full variable domain (rest looked up from reference TRBV7-8 and TRBJ2-1): GAGVSQSPRYKVAKRGQDVALRCDPISGHVSLFWYQQALGQGPEFLTYFQNEAQLDKSGLPSDRFFAERPEGSVSTLKIQRTQQEDSAVYLCASSSGPNVFFGPGTRLTVL.

V is TRBV5-1 and J is TRBJ2-7; D possibly uses TRBD1 or TRBD2 (5 bases each). The V end was cut by 2 bases, the J end by 5 bases, with 11 bases between. In germline, CDR1 is SGHRS, CDR2 YFSETQ. The CDR3 is made up of 13 amino acids. The chain's CDR3 is CASSFGWGNEQYF. CDR3 nucleotide sequence: TGCGCCAGCAGCTTTGGATGGGGGAACGAGCAGTACTTC.

This clone was recorded only once. The V gene is TRBV5-8, the J gene TRBJ1-4; D gene ambiguous. V was cut by 2 bases and J by 0 bases, with 8 bases left in between. Germline CDR1 and CDR2: SGHTS and YDEGEE. This CDR3 comprises 15 residues. The CDR3 DNA is TGTGCCAGCAGCTTCTACAGCTCAACTAATGAAAAACTGTTTTTT. Translation gives CASSFYSSTNEKLFF.

The V gene is TRBV30, the J gene TRBJ2-7, with 8 positions matching TRBD2. Trimming took 2 bases from V and 2 from J; bases not matched to a gene: 5. There are 14 residues in the CDR3. Germline assignment: CDR1 GTSNPN and CDR2 SVGIG (reference sequence). The DNA for the CDR3 is TGTGCCTGGAGTTTCTTTAGCGGGGCCTACGAGCAGTACTTC. Translating it yields CAWSFFSGAYEQYF.

The gene calls are TRBV6-4 and TRBJ1-5, with TRBD1 identical over 7 bases. CDR1 MRHNA and CDR2 SNTAGT come from the germline V gene. Losses at the gene ends were 11 bases for V and 2 bases for J; bases not matched to a gene: 12. The length of the CDR3 is 15 residues. CDR3 DNA: TGTGCCGACAGGGACAGCCGCCCGGGCAATCAGCCCCAGCATTTT. Amino acids: CADRDSRPGNQPQHF.